The present TCR beta chain was sequenced within a study of cytomegalovirus exposure and HLA in healthy donors. At the level of the study: Among over 350 genotyped donors, around 82% fell in the Caucasian-associated ancestry cluster. Study outcomes and limitations: The study found most TCR sequences rare, yet found some public TCRs in many donors.

Whether this donor was CMV seropositive was not recorded. A multiplex PCR was run with 60 Vbeta primers and 13 Jbeta primers. The table came from immunoSEQ multiplex PCR; TCRdb's copy has only in-frame clones and leaves some out. The sample lists fewer than 200,000 clones; roughly 80% were seen once. Worth noting for this clone: Its specificity is unknown. Its ends do not fully match the called genes, so a read error is possible. The identical CDR3 is also encoded by other nucleotide sequences in the sample.

Germline V gives CDR1 LGHNT, CDR2 FRNRAP. CDR3 length: 16 residues. The source is a human donor in good health. This sequence joins TRBV12-5 and TRBJ2-7, with TRBD1 matching 8 bases. The sequenced sample consisted of PBMCs. CDR3 loop: CASGLVIRDRTYEQYF. DNA of the CDR3: TGTGCTAGTGGTCTGGTAATAAGGGACAGGACCTACGAGCAGTACTTC.